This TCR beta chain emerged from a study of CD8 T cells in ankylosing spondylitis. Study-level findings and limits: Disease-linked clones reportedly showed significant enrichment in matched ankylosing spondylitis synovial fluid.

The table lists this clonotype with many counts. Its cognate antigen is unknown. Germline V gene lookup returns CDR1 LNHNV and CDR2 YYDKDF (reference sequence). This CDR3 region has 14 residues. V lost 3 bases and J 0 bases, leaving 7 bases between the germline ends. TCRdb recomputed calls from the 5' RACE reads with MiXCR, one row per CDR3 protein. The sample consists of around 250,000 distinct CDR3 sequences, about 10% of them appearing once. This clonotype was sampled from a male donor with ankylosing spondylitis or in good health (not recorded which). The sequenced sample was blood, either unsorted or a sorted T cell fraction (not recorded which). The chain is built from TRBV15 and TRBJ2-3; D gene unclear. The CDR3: CATSRLLSTDTQYF. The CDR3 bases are TGTGCCACCAGCAGGCTACTTAGCACAGATACGCAGTATTTT.